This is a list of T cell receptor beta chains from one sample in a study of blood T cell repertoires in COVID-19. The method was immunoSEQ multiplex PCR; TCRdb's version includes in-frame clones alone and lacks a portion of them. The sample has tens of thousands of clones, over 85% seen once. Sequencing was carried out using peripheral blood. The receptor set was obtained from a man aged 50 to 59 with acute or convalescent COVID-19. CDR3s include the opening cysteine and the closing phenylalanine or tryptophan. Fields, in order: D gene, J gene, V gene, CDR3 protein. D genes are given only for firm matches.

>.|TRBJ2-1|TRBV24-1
CATEGDGEQFF
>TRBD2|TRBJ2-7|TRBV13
CASSSGLGGGEQYF
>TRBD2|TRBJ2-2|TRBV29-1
CSATSFAGELFF
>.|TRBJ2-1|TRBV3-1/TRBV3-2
CASSQVPPYNEQFF
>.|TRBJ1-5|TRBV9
CASSVHRNRAHSNQPQHF
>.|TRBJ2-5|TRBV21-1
CASSNVLRTNRTQYF
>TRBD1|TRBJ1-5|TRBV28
CASSLDPSTGGKQHF
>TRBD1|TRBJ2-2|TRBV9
CASSVDVSGGKGGELFF
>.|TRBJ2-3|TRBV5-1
CASSPGFTDTQYF
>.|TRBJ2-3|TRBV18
CASSSDRSVDTQYF
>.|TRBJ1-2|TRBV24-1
CATSDSWGDYGYTF
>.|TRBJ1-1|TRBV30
CAWSVNAGGNTEAFF
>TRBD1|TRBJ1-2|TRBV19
CASSWGQGANYGYTF
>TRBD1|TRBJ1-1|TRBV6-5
CASSFLGGRMNTEAFF
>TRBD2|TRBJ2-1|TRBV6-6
CASSYASGHSYNEQFF
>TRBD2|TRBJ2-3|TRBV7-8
CASSLDQRGVTYF
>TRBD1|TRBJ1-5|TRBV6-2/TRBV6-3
CASSGTGGNQPQHF
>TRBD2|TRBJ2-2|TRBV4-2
CASSPRTGLEAGELFF
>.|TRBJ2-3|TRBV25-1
CASSGVGVSGTQYF
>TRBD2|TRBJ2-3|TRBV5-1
CASSLALAGVKDTQYF
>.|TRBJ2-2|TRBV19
CASTLGHGNTGELFF
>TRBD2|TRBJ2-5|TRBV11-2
CASSRGLAEETQYF
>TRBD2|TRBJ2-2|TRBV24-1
CATSDPTLADINTGELFF
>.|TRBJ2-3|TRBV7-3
CASSLLGGGTDTQYF
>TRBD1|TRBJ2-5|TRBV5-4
CASSFGQGGTQYF
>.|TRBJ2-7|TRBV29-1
CSVDAGYEQYF
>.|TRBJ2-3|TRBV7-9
CASSLTDTQYF
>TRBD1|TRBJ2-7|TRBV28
CASSRDSLPYEQYF